This T cell receptor (beta chain) originates from a study of blood T cells in healthy people across ages (dated by TCRdb to 2014 to 2015). The study in broad terms: Template switching captured roughly one uniquely barcoded TCR beta cDNA molecule per two T cells in model experiments. The study measured age-related changes in TCR beta repertoire diversity using deep sequencing normalized with unique cDNA molecular identifiers. Donors were grouped into four age groups: young (average roughly 16 years), middle-aged (39), aged (around 62) and long-lived (82). To avoid experimental bias, donors of different ages were spread randomly across the sequencing lanes. Two additional independent replicas of 1 million unique cDNA reads from the same blood draw were analyzed for two donors (one aged 18 to 30 and one aged 80 or older).

Donors were a few dozen systemically healthy Caucasian individuals from Russia aged roughly 6 to 95 years. Each donor gave 8 to 10 milliliters of peripheral blood, drawn into EDTA-treated Vacutainer tubes. Ficoll-Paque density-gradient centrifugation was used to isolate PBMCs, with at least 6 million per sample. Total RNA, at least 6 micrograms per sample, was extracted from PBMCs with Trizol reagent. The percentages of naive CD45RAhigh/CD27high T cells were determined by flow cytometry on a PBMC aliquot from every donor. What the study reported, not specific to this receptor: Estimates of total diversity from one million sequenced T cells were regarded as lower bounds and underestimates. Compared with the aged group, the long-lived group had more naive CD4+ T cells, fewer expanded clones and increased TCR diversity, suggesting age selection. As age increased, observed TCR beta diversity per million T cells dropped in a roughly linear way, and a significant reduction was already evident by age roughly 36. The CMV infection status of donors was not known, potentially confounding age-related changes in expanded clonotypes. A strong correlation was found between observed TCR beta diversity and the percentage of naive T cells measured by flow cytometry. Since profiling was done on bulk unsorted PBMCs, naive and antigen-experienced compartments could not be conclusively compared.

The method behind the library was 5' RACE. For sequencing, an Illumina HiSeq 2500 was employed. A second PCR of about 7 to 12 cycles was run with a J-beta primer mix and a sample-barcoded 5' primer. A template-switch 5' adaptor carrying 12 random nucleotides introduced a unique molecular identifier onto each TCR beta cDNA molecule. Each sample yielded at least 2.5 million CDR3-containing paired-end reads. First-strand cDNA synthesis was performed from all RNA using the Mint cDNA synthesis kit, with priming by a TRBC-specific oligonucleotide. All cDNA was treated with uracil-DNA glycosylase and then went through a first 18-cycle PCR with the universal primers M1SS and BC2_uni_R. The study's processing was this. Each sample was normalized by randomly selecting 1 million high-quality reads, each carrying a distinct molecular identifier. Instead of being binned into consensus sequences, reads that shared molecular identifiers were thrown out. MiTCR, with a Q25 quality threshold and the strictest error-elimination algorithm, was used for CDR3 identification, clonotype clustering and error correction. A nonparametric unseen species model with Euler transformation was used to estimate lower-bound total TCR beta diversity. TCRdb reanalyzed the raw reads on its own, using fastp at Q25 for trimming and MiXCR for clone calling, and kept in-frame beta chains. Identical CDR3 protein sequences are pooled into one entry, listed with their most common genes and DNA. The V and J calls follow TCRdb's processing rather than the paper's. Across this sample there are about 1.8 million distinct CDR3 sequences, with less than 50% seen only once. Roughly 2% of the sample comes from the top ten.

This clonotype was observed a few times. There is no known antigen for this receptor. No much larger clone is present one base from it, and per-base qualities are unavailable. Trimming at the junction amounts to 0 bases on V and 4 bases on J, and the germline ends lie 16 bases apart. CDR1 and CDR2 are drawn from the germline V gene: SGHRS, YFSETQ. The CDR3 runs 16 residues from the cysteine to the phenylalanine. The retained sequence is limited to the CDR3, 48 bases, with the frame set at the first base. The V and J genes are TRBV5-1 and TRBJ1-1; the D gene assignment is ambiguous. The receptor's source is a middle-aged woman in good health. The source material was blood. This receptor has the CDR3 CASSLGLRGVGTEAFF. In nucleotide form, the sequence is TGCGCCAGCAGCTTGGGCCTTCGCGGGGTTGGCACTGAAGCTTTCTTT. Joined to the reference TRBV5-1 and TRBJ1-1 proteins, this CDR3 gives the full variable domain: KAGVTQTPRYLIKTRGQQVTLSCSPISGHRSVSWYQQTPGQGLQFLFEYFSETQRNKGNFPGRFSGRQFSNSRSEMNVSTLELGDSALYLCASSLGLRGVGTEAFFGQGTRLTVV.